These 21 T cell receptor beta chains share one sample of origin, sequenced in a study of beta chain features in type 1 diabetes. Study observations and caveats: Among all four CD4+ subsets, Type 1 diabetes patients had TCRB CDR3s that were moderately but significantly shorter.

Antigen specificity for these receptors is unknown. Investigators reverse transcribed all isolated RNA, so they sequenced expressed TCRB transcripts. TCRdb's table, derived via immunoSEQ multiplex PCR, lists solely in-frame clones and lacks some. The profile shows a few hundred thousand clones, roughly 21% of them singletons. Source material: naive CD4+ T cells from blood. These receptors originate from a woman between 40 and 55 years old with type 1 diabetes.

A few counts support this clone. The DNA of the CDR3 is TGTGCCAGCAGTGGACACAGGGCGAGGGGCTATGGCTACACCTTC. Amino acids: CASSGHRARGYGYTF. This chain connects TRBV6-5 to TRBJ1-2; a weak D match, TRBD1 (6 bases). This CDR3 region has 15 residues. V was trimmed by 5 bases and J by 4 bases, leaving 17 bases between them. Germline-derived CDR1 and CDR2 are MNHEY and SVGAGI.

This clone came up a few times. The chain employs TRBV27 and TRBJ1-5, with D perhaps TRBD1 (6 bases). CDR1 MNHEY and CDR2 SMNVEV come from the germline V gene (reference sequence). Trimming cost V 5 bases and J 7 bases, with 18 bases left between them. The CDR3 length is 15 residues. CDR3 nucleotides: TGTGCCAGCAGTCCCCAAATTCCAGGGGAACAGCCCCAGCATTTT. It specifies CASSPQIPGEQPQHF.

The rearrangement links TRBV29-1 to TRBJ2-7; D call uncertain. The CDR3 runs 13 residues. Germline V gene lookup returns CDR1 SQVTM and CDR2 ANQGSEA. Trimming pared 3 bases from V and 1 base from J, leaving 10 bases between. The DNA for the CDR3 is TGCAGCGTTGAGACACTTACTTCCTACGAGCAGTACTTC. Translation: CSVETLTSYEQYF.

This clone was seen a handful of times. This sequence joins TRBV18 and TRBJ2-3, with TRBD2 identical over 8 bases. Germline CDR1 reads KGHSH; CDR2 reads LQKENI. This CDR3 is 17 amino acids long. V gave up 5 bases and J gave up 5 bases; unmatched junction bases: 15. CDR3 amino acids: CASSTMTSAGEGDTQYF. The CDR3 DNA reads TGTGCCAGCTCAACCATGACTAGCGCCGGAGAGGGAGATACGCAGTATTTT.

This chain joins TRBV6-6 and TRBJ2-3; maybe TRBD2 (7 bases). The CDR3 is 13 amino acids. V lost 5 bases, J lost 7 bases, and 13 bases lay in between. Per the germline V gene, CDR1 is MNHNY and CDR2 is SVGAGI (reference sequence). The CDR3 is CASSPRGGNTQYF. The CDR3 DNA follows: TGTGCCAGCAGTCCGAGGGGGGGAAATACGCAGTATTTT.

This clone was recorded a few times. The CDR3 spells CSVRRDLAGYNEQFF. The CDR3 coding sequence is TGCAGCGTTAGAAGGGACCTAGCGGGGTACAATGAGCAGTTCTTC. This chain connects TRBV29-1 to TRBJ2-1, with 9 bases aligning to TRBD2. V trimming: 5 bases; J trimming: 4 bases; junction bases outside the gene matches: 9. Germline CDR1 SQVTM, CDR2 ANQGSEA. The CDR3 totals 15 residues.

The chain has TRBV6-5 and TRBJ2-3; TRBD2 agrees at 10 bases. Germline assignment: CDR1 MNHEY and CDR2 SVGAGI. The CDR3 extends over 14 amino acids. With 11 bases clipped from V and 1 base from J, the junction kept 6 bases outside the gene matches. CDR3 protein: CAAGGTSGTDTQYF. The CDR3 DNA follows: TGTGCCGCGGGCGGGACTAGCGGCACAGATACGCAGTATTTT.

The rearrangement links TRBV7-9 to TRBJ1-1, with D possibly TRBD1 on 5 matching bases. Between the trimmed V and J ends, which lost 1 base and 11 bases, there was a span of 20 bases. There are 15 residues in the CDR3. Germline CDR1 SEHNR, CDR2 FQNEAQ (reference sequence). The CDR3 DNA sequence: TGTGCCAGCAGCTTAGACAACCGATTTGGGGCGAGGGCTTTCTTT. Its translation: CASSLDNRFGARAFF. Combining the CDR3 with reference TRBV7-9 and TRBJ1-1 gives the whole variable domain DTGVSQNPRHKITKRGQNVTFRCDPISEHNRLYWYRQTLGQGPEFLTYFQNEAQLEKSRLLSDRFSAERPKGSFSTLEIQRTEQGDSAMYLCASSLDNRFGARAFFGQGTRLTVV.

The genes are TRBV4-1 and TRBJ2-1, with a weak D call TRBD2 (6 bases). V lost 2 bases to trimming and J lost 5 bases, with 13 bases between them. The CDR3 totals 15 residues. Germline V lookup: CDR1 MGHRA, CDR2 YSYEKL. DNA for the CDR3: TGCGCCAGCAGCCAAAGCGGGCCCCCCCACAATGAGCAGTTCTTC. Amino acid sequence: CASSQSGPPHNEQFF.

The chain combines TRBV7-2 with TRBJ2-6; 10 bases match TRBD2. CDR1 is SGHTA, CDR2 FQGNSA, per germline. This CDR3 contains 18 residues. V was pared by 4 bases and J by 1 base, with 7 bases of the junction left unmatched. CDR3 coding DNA: TGTGCCAGCAGCTCGGTACTAGCGGGGCTTTCTGGGGCCAACGTCCTGACTTTC. Translation: CASSSVLAGLSGANVLTF.

This clone occurred a few times. The chain carries TRBV13 and TRBJ2-7; 9 bases match TRBD2. Germline V gene sequence: CDR1 PRHDT, CDR2 FYEKMQ (reference sequence). This CDR3 is built from 14 residues. V was pared by 5 bases and J by 3 bases, with 5 bases of the junction left unmatched. The CDR3 protein is CASSISGSYYEQYF. The CDR3 DNA sequence: TGTGCCAGCAGCATTAGCGGGAGCTACTACGAGCAGTACTTC. The full variable domain, its missing parts supplied by reference TRBV13 and TRBJ2-7, is AAGVIQSPRHLIKEKRETATLKCYPIPRHDTVYWYQQGPGQDPQFLISFYEKMQSDKGSIPDRFSAQQFSDYHSELNMSSLELGDSALYFCASSISGSYYEQYFGPGTRLTVT.

The chain has TRBV29-1 and TRBJ1-1, with 9 nucleotides matching TRBD1. The CDR3 length is 11 residues. Unmatched junction bases numbered 4, after V lost 3 bases and J lost 11 bases. Germline-derived CDR1 and CDR2 are SQVTM and ANQGSEA. CDR3: CSVEATGGAFF. The DNA of the CDR3 is TGCAGCGTTGAGGCGACAGGGGGGGCTTTCTTT.

The CDR3 nucleotides are TGTGCCAGCAGCTTAGTAGGGGGAGCCAAAAACATTCAGTACTTC. Its protein is CASSLVGGAKNIQYF. The rearrangement links TRBV7-2 to TRBJ2-4, with a possible D match to TRBD1 (6 bases). Germline V lookup: CDR1 SGHTA, CDR2 FQGNSA. Trimming pared 1 base from V and 0 bases from J, leaving 7 bases between. This CDR3 is built from 15 residues.

This clone occurred a few times. The chain combines TRBV7-2 with TRBJ2-7; 7 positions match TRBD1. V shed 5 bases, J shed 5 bases, and the junction held 9 bases outside the gene matches. The CDR3 totals 14 residues. Germline V CDR1 and CDR2: SGHTA, FQGNSA. The CDR3 region is CASSPGQAANEQYF. CDR3 DNA sequence: TGTGCCAGCAGCCCAGGACAGGCTGCCAACGAGCAGTACTTC.

CDR3 residues: CASSLEGGNGELFF. CDR3 bases: TGTGCCAGCAGCTTAGAAGGGGGCAACGGGGAGCTGTTTTTT. The chain is built from TRBV7-2 and TRBJ2-2, with 7 bases aligning to TRBD1. V lost 1 base, J lost 7 bases, and 3 bases stayed unmatched. Germline V lookup: CDR1 SGHTA, CDR2 FQGNSA. The CDR3 extends over 14 amino acids.

The CDR3 spells CASSHNNNVEQYF. The DNA of the CDR3 is TGTGCCAGCAGTCACAACAACAATGTAGAGCAGTACTTC. The chain joins TRBV28 to TRBJ2-7; D gene ambiguous. There are 13 residues in the CDR3. Trimming removed 5 bases from V and 7 bases from J, with 15 bases in between. CDR1 is MDHEN and CDR2 is SYDVKM in the germline V gene.

This chain uses TRBV18 with TRBJ1-6; D may be TRBD1 (5 bases). V shed 3 bases and J shed 8 bases, with 11 bases lying between them. The V gene's germline CDR1 is KGHSH and CDR2 LQKENI. CDR3 length: 14 residues. CDR3 region: CASSPTGRDSPLHF. The DNA of the CDR3 is TGTGCCAGCTCACCCACAGGCAGAGATTCACCCCTCCACTTT.

The rearrangement uses TRBV27 and TRBJ1-1, with D hard to call. CDR3 length equals 13 residues. The germline V and J ends were trimmed by 3 bases and 3 bases, with 8 bases remaining between them. Germline V CDR1 and CDR2: MNHEY, SMNVEV (reference sequence). The CDR3 loop reads CASSFVQDTEAFF. In nucleotides, the CDR3 is TGTGCCAGCAGTTTCGTACAAGACACTGAAGCTTTCTTT.

This clone was observed a handful of times. The chain combines TRBV4-2 with TRBJ1-2; D gene ambiguous. The CDR3 has 15 amino acids. Germline loops: CDR1 LGHNA, CDR2 YNFKEQ. V was pared by 0 bases and J by 7 bases, with 15 bases between. The CDR3 DNA is TGTGCCAGCAGCCAAGATACGGGAGGAACGGGTGGCTACACCTTC. Its translation: CASSQDTGGTGGYTF.

The rearrangement uses TRBV7-9 and TRBJ2-1; 10 nucleotides match TRBD1. This CDR3 is built from 12 residues. V shed 5 bases, J shed 15 bases, and the junction held 7 bases outside the gene matches. The germline V gene has CDR1 SEHNR and CDR2 FQNEAQ (reference sequence). The chain's CDR3 is CASSAWTGGTFF. Here the CDR3 DNA reads TGTGCCAGCAGCGCCTGGACAGGGGGGACGTTCTTC.

The V gene is TRBV7-3, the J gene TRBJ2-6; D may be TRBD1 (6 bases). This CDR3 is 15 amino acids long. The germline CDR1 and CDR2 sequences are SGHTA and FQGTGA. The germline V and J ends were trimmed by 6 bases and 4 bases, with 13 bases remaining between them. The CDR3 loop reads CASSPTGKGANVLTF. The DNA of the CDR3 is TGTGCCAGCAGTCCTACAGGGAAGGGGGCCAACGTCCTGACTTTC.